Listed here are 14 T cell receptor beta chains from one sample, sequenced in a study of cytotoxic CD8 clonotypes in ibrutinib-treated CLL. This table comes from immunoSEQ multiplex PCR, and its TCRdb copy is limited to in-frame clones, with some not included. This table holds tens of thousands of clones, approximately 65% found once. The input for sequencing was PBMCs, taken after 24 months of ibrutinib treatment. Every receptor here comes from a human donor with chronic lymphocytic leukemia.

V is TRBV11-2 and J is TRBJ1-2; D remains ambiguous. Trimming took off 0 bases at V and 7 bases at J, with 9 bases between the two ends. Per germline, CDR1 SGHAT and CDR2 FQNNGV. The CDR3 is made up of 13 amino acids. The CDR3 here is CASSLDTDVGYTF. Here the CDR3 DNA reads TGTGCCAGCAGCTTAGACACAGACGTTGGCTACACCTTC.

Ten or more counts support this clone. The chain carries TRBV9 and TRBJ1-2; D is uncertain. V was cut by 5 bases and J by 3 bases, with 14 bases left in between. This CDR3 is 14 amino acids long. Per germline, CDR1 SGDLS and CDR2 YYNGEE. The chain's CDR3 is CASSDSEFHYGYTF. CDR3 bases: TGTGCCAGCAGTGATTCAGAGTTTCACTATGGCTACACCTTC.

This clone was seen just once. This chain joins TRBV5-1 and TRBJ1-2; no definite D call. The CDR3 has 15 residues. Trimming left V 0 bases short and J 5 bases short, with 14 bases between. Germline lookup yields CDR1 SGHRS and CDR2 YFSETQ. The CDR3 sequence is CASSLVSGWGYGYTF. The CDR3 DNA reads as TGCGCCAGCAGCTTGGTTTCAGGTTGGGGTTATGGCTACACCTTC.

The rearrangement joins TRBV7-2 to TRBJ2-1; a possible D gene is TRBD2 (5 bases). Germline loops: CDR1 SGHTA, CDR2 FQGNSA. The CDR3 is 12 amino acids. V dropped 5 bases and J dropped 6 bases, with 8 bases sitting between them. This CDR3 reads CASSLTSNEQFF. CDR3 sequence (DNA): TGTGCCAGCAGCCTCACTAGCAATGAGCAGTTCTTC.

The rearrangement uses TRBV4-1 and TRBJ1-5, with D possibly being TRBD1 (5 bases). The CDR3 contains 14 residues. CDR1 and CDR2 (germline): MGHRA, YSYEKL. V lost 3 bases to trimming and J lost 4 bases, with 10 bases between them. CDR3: CASSQAGWNQPQHF. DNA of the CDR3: TGCGCCAGCAGCCAGGCAGGGTGGAATCAGCCCCAGCATTTT.

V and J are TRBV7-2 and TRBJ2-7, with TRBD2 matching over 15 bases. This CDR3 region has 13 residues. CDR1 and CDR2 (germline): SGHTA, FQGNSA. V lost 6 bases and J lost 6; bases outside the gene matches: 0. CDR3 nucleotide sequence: TGTGCCAGCAGGGGACTAGCGGGAGGCGAGCAGTACTTC. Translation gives CASRGLAGGEQYF. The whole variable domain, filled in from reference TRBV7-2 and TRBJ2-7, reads GAGVSQSPSNKVTEKGKDVELRCDPISGHTALYWYRQSLGQGLEFLIYFQGNSAPDKSGLPSDRFSAERTGGSVSTLTIQRTQQEDSAVYLCASRGLAGGEQYFGPGTRLTVT.

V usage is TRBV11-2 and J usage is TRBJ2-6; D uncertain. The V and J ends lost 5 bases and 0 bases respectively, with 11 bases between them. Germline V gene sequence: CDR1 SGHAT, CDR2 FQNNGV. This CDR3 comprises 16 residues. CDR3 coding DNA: TGTGCCAGCAGCACCTCGACCCTCTCTGGGGCCAACGTCCTGACTTTC. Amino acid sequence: CASSTSTLSGANVLTF.

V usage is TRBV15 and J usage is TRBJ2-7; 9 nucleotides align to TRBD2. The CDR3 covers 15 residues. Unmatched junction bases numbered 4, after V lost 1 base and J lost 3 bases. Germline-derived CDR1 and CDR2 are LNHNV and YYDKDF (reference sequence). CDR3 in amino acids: CATSRVASGVYEQYF. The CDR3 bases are TGTGCCACCAGCAGAGTGGCTAGCGGGGTCTACGAGCAGTACTTC.

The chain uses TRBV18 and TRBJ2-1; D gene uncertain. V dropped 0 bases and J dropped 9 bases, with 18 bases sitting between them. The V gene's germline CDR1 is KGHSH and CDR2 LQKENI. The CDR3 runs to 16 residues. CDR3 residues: CASSPPVRLNWGEQFF. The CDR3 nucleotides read TGTGCCAGCTCACCACCGGTTAGATTAAATTGGGGTGAGCAGTTCTTC.

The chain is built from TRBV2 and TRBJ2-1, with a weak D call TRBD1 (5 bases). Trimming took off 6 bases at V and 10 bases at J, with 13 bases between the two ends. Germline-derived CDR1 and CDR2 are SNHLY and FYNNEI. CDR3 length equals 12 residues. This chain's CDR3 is CASSRNRLEQFF. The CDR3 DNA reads TGTGCCAGCAGCCGAAACAGGCTAGAGCAGTTCTTC. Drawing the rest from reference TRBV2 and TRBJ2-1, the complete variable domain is EPEVTQTPSHQVTQMGQEVILRCVPISNHLYFYWYRQILGQKVEFLVSFYNNEISEKSEIFDDQFSVERPDGSNFTLKIRSTKLEDSAMYFCASSRNRLEQFFGPGTRLTVL.

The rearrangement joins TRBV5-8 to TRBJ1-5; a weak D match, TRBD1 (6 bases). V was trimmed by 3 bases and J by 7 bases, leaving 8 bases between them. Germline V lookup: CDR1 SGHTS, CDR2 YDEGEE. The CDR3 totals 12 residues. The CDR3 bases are TGTGCCAGCAGCTCAGGGGTGCAGCCCCAGCATTTT. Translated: CASSSGVQPQHF.

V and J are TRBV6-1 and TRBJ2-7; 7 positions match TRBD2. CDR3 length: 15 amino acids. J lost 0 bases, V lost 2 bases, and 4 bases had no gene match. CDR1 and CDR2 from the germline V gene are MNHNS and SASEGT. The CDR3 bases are TGTGCCAGCAGTGAATGGGAGGGGTTCTCCTACGAGCAGTACTTC. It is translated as CASSEWEGFSYEQYF.

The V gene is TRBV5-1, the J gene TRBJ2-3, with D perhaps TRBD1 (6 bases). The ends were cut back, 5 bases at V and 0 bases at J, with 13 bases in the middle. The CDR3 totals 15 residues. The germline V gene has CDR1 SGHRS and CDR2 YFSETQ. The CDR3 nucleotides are TGCGCCAGCAGGGAACAGGGAAGAAGCACAGATACGCAGTATTTT. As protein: CASREQGRSTDTQYF.

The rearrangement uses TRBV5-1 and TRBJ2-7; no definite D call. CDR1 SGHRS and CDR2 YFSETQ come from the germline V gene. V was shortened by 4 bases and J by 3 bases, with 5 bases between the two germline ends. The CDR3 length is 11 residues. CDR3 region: CASSDHYEQYF. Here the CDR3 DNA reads TGCGCCAGCAGCGATCACTACGAGCAGTACTTC.